The TCR beta chain under discussion was sequenced for a study of blood T cell repertoires in COVID-19. Study summary: Donors in the United States, Italy and Spain gave samples during acute or convalescent COVID-19. Sample material is recorded as cDNA or gDNA derived from T cells, B-cell-depleted T cells, or PBMCs.

Germline V lookup: CDR1 SGHRS, CDR2 YFSETQ. V lost 4 bases to trimming and J lost 8 bases; unmatched junction nucleotides: 9. There are 14 residues in the CDR3. Per the study methods: Reference gene primers were amplified, and this amplification served to estimate nucleated cell counts. The repertoire was sequenced with immunoSEQ multiplex PCR; TCRdb's copy has only in-frame clones and lacks some. V and J calls and clone size are copied from that table; D and trimming were computed from the DNA. Of roughly 98,000 clones in the sample, approximately 82% were seen once. This TCR derives from a man between 65 and 80 years old with active or convalescent COVID-19. The genes are TRBV5-1 and TRBJ1-2, with 9 bases identical to TRBD1. Sequencing input: peripheral blood. CDR3 loop: CASSPRQGVTGYTF. DNA of the CDR3: TGCGCCAGCAGCCCTCGACAGGGGGTCACCGGCTACACCTTC.